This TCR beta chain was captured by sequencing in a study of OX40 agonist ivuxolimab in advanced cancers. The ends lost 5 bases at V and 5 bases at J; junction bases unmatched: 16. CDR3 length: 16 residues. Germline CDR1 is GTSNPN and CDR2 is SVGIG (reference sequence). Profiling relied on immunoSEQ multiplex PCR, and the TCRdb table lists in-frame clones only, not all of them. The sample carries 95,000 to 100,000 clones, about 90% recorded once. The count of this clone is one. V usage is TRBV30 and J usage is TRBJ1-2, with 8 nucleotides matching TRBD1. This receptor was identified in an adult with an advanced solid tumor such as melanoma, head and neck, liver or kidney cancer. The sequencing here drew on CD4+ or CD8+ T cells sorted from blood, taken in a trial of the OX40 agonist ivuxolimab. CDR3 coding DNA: TGTGCCTGGGGCGTTCTCAGGGGGCGAGCTTCGTATGGCTACACCTTC. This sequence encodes CAWGVLRGRASYGYTF.